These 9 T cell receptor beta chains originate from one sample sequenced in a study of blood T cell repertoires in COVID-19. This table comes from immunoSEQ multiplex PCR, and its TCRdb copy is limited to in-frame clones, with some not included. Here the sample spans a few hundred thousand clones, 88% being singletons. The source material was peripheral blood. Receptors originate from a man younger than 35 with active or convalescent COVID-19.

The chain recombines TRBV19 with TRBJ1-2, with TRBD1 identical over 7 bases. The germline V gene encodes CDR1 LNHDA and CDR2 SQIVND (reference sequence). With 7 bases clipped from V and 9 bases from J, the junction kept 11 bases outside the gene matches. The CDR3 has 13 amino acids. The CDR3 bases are TGTGCCAGTACCCTTGGGGCAGGGGGAAGCTACACCTTC. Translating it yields CASTLGAGGSYTF.

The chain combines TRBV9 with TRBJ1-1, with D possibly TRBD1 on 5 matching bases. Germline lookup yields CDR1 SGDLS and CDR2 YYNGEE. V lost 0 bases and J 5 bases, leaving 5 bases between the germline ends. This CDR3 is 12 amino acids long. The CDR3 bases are TGTGCCAGCAGCGTAGGACAGACTGAAGCTTTCTTT. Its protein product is CASSVGQTEAFF. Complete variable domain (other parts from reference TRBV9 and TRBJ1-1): DSGVTQTPKHLITATGQRVTLRCSPRSGDLSVYWYQQSLDQGLQFLIQYYNGEERAKGNILERFSAQQFPDLHSELNLSSLELGDSALYFCASSVGQTEAFFGQGTRLTVV.

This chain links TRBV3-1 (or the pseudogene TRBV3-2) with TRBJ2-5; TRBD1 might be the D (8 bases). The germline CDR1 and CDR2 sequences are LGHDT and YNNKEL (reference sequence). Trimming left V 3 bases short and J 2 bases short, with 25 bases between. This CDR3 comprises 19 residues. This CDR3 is CASSHGIFGQGGSQETQYF. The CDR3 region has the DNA TGTGCCAGCAGCCATGGAATTTTCGGACAGGGAGGGAGTCAAGAGACCCAGTACTTC.

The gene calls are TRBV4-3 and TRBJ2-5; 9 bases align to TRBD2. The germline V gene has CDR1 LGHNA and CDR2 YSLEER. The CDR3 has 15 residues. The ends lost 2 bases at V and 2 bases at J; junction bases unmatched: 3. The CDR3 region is CASSQSTSGQETQYF. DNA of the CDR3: TGCGCCAGCAGCCAATCGACTAGCGGTCAAGAGACCCAGTACTTC.

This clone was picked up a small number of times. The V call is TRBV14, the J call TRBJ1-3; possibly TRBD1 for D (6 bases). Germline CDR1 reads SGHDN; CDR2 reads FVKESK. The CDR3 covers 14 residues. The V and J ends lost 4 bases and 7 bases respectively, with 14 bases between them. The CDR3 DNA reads TGTGCCAGCAGCCTTCAAGGGGGTTGGAACACCATATATTTT. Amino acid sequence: CASSLQGGWNTIYF.

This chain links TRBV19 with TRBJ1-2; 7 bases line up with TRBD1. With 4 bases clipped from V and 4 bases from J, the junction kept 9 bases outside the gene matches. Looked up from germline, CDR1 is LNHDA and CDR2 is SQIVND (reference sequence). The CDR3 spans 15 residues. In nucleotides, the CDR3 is TGTGCCAGTAGTAGATACGGGACAGACTTCTATGGCTACACCTTC. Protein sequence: CASSRYGTDFYGYTF.

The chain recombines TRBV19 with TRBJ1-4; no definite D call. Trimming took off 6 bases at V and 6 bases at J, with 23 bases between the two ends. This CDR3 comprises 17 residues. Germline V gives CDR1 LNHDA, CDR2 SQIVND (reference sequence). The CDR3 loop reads CASSSDPSWENYEKLFF. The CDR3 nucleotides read TGTGCCAGTAGCTCCGACCCTAGCTGGGAAAATTATGAAAAACTGTTTTTT.

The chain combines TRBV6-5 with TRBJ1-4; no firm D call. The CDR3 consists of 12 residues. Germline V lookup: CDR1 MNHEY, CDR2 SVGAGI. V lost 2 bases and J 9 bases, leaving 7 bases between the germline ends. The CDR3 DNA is TGTGCCAGCAGTTACGGTGGCCAAAAACTGTTTTTT. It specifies CASSYGGQKLFF.

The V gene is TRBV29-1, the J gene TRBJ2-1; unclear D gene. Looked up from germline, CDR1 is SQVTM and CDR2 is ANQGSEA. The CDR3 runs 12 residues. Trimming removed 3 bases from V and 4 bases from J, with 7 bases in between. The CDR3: CSVDRSYNEQFF. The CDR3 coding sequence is TGCAGCGTTGATAGATCGTACAATGAGCAGTTCTTC.